The 29 T cell receptor beta chains reported below all come from one sample, sequenced in a study of T cell changes during pregnancy in multiple sclerosis. The repertoire was sequenced with immunoSEQ multiplex PCR; TCRdb's copy has only in-frame clones and lacks some. The sample includes some 49,000 clones, roughly nine tenths seen only once; the top ten take about 0.41%. The sample in question was CD4+ T cells from peripheral blood mononuclear cells, obtained in the second trimester of pregnancy. These receptors all come from a female donor in good health, enrolled as a control in a pregnancy study.

This chain connects TRBV18 to TRBJ2-7; TRBD1 aligns across 7 bases. The CDR3 has 13 residues. Germline V gene data show CDR1 as KGHSH and CDR2 as LQKENI. The V gene end was trimmed by 3 bases and the J gene end by 6 bases; junction bases not matched to a gene: 5. The CDR3 sequence is CASSPGQHGEQYF. The CDR3, as DNA: TGTGCCAGCTCACCGGGACAGCACGGCGAGCAGTACTTC.

This chain links TRBV18 with TRBJ2-1, with 7 positions matching TRBD1. This CDR3 is built from 15 residues. Trimming removed 8 bases from V and 8 bases from J; junction bases left unmatched: 15. Germline V gene data show CDR1 as KGHSH and CDR2 as LQKENI. CDR3 bases: TGTGCCAGCCCGCCTACAGGGGTCAGAGTCGATGAGCAGTTCTTC. It specifies CASPPTGVRVDEQFF.

V is TRBV6-6 and J is TRBJ2-7; the D gene is possibly TRBD2 (6 bases). The germline V gene has CDR1 MNHNY and CDR2 SVGAGI (reference sequence). V lost 8 bases to trimming and J lost 0 bases, with 11 bases between them. The CDR3 spans 13 residues. The CDR3 nucleotides read TGTGCCAGCGGCCCCGGGGGCTCCTACGAGCAGTACTTC. Its protein is CASGPGGSYEQYF.

The chain uses TRBV5-8 and TRBJ1-5; tentatively, D is TRBD1 (5 bases). Trimming pared 3 bases from V and 4 bases from J, leaving 14 bases between. Per the germline V gene, CDR1 is SGHTS and CDR2 is YDEGEE. The CDR3 extends over 15 amino acids. The CDR3 DNA sequence: TGTGCCAGCAGCTACAACCAGGGTTTTAATCAGCCCCAGCATTTT. Encoded protein: CASSYNQGFNQPQHF. Combining the CDR3 with reference TRBV5-8 and TRBJ1-5 gives the whole variable domain EAGVTQSPTHLIKTRGQQATLRCSPISGHTSVYWYQQALGLGLQFLLWYDEGEERNRGNFPPRFSGRQFPNYSSELNVNALELEDSALYLCASSYNQGFNQPQHFGDGTRLSIL.

The chain has TRBV5-1 and TRBJ1-1; TRBD1 matches 10 bases. Germline CDR1 is SGHRS and CDR2 is YFSETQ. Germline trimming cut 4 bases from V and 5 bases from J; bases unmatched to any gene: 5. The CDR3 sequence is 14 residues long. The CDR3 sequence: CASSSDRGQTEAFF. Here the CDR3 DNA reads TGCGCCAGCAGCAGTGACAGGGGGCAAACTGAAGCTTTCTTT.

This sequence joins TRBV6-1 and TRBJ1-5, with 9 bases aligning to TRBD1. The germline V gene encodes CDR1 MNHNS and CDR2 SASEGT. The V gene end was trimmed by 5 bases and the J gene end by 3 bases; junction bases not matched to a gene: 8. The CDR3 length is 16 residues. The CDR3 nucleotides read TGTGCCAGCAGTAAAGGGACAGGGAGGGCCAATCAGCCCCAGCATTTT. Protein: CASSKGTGRANQPQHF.

J is TRBJ2-1 and V is TRBV11-1, with 14 bases matching TRBD2. Germline trimming cut 4 bases from V and 13 bases from J; bases unmatched to any gene: 3. CDR1 is SGHAT and CDR2 is FQDESV in the germline V gene (reference sequence). CDR3 length equals 13 residues. The CDR3 protein is CASSYGLAGGQFF. The CDR3 DNA sequence: TGTGCCAGCAGCTACGGACTAGCGGGGGGACAGTTCTTC. The full variable domain, its missing parts supplied by reference TRBV11-1 and TRBJ2-1, is EAEVAQSPRYKITEKSQAVAFWCDPISGHATLYWYRQILGQGPELLVQFQDESVVDDSQLPKDRFSAERLKGVDSTLKIQPAELGDSAMYLCASSYGLAGGQFFGPGTRLTVL.

The chain joins TRBV5-8 to TRBJ2-4; tentatively, D is TRBD2 (5 bases). This CDR3 is 18 amino acids long. V gave up 0 bases and J gave up 0 bases, with 16 bases separating them. Per the germline V gene, CDR1 is SGHTS and CDR2 is YDEGEE. The CDR3: CASSLEWQNGLAKNIQYF. DNA for the CDR3: TGTGCCAGCAGCTTGGAATGGCAGAACGGACTAGCCAAAAACATTCAGTACTTC.

The chain has TRBV13 and TRBJ2-1; a possible D gene is TRBD1 (6 bases). The length of the CDR3 is 15 residues. Germline V gives CDR1 PRHDT, CDR2 FYEKMQ (reference sequence). V gave up 5 bases and J gave up 7 bases, with 18 bases separating them. CDR3 coding DNA: TGTGCCAGCAGCGCGTGGGCAGGGGCCATGAATGAGCAGTTCTTC. It is translated as CASSAWAGAMNEQFF.

The genes are TRBV15 and TRBJ1-4; D is unresolved. The ends were cut back, 2 bases at V and 5 bases at J, with 9 bases in the middle. Looked up from germline, CDR1 is LNHNV and CDR2 is YYDKDF (reference sequence). There are 14 residues in the CDR3. The CDR3 nucleotides are TGTGCCACCAGCAGACAGGTGAAGAATGAAAAACTGTTTTTT. Its protein product is CATSRQVKNEKLFF.

This chain links TRBV7-9 with TRBJ2-1, with 11 bases that match TRBD2. CDR1 is SEHNR and CDR2 is FQNEAQ in the germline V gene (reference sequence). The CDR3 covers 16 residues. V shed 1 base, J shed 1 base, and the junction held 0 bases outside the gene matches. CDR3 bases: TGTGCCAGCAGCTTAGGACTAGCGGGATCCTACAATGAGCAGTTCTTC. Its translation is CASSLGLAGSYNEQFF.

The J gene is TRBJ2-1, the V gene TRBV27; 8 bases are a match to TRBD1. CDR3 length: 17 amino acids. The J segment lost 1 base and the V segment lost 2 bases, leaving 7 bases of the junction unmatched. Germline loops: CDR1 MNHEY, CDR2 SMNVEV (reference sequence). In DNA form, the CDR3 reads TGTGCCAGCAGTTTACTGGGTCGACAGGGGTCCTACAATGAGCAGTTCTTC. As protein: CASSLLGRQGSYNEQFF.

The chain uses TRBV5-1 and TRBJ2-1; TRBD1 agrees at 9 bases. The CDR3 is 15 residues long. Germline V lookup: CDR1 SGHRS, CDR2 YFSETQ. Trimming at V came to 2 bases and at J to 10 bases, leaving 10 bases not matched to a gene. DNA of the CDR3: TGCGCCAGCAGCTTAGTAGGGACAGGGACCGGGGAGCAGTTCTTC. Translation: CASSLVGTGTGEQFF. Drawing the rest from reference TRBV5-1 and TRBJ2-1, the complete variable domain is KAGVTQTPRYLIKTRGQQVTLSCSPISGHRSVSWYQQTPGQGLQFLFEYFSETQRNKGNFPGRFSGRQFSNSRSEMNVSTLELGDSALYLCASSLVGTGTGEQFFGPGTRLTVL.

The V and J genes are TRBV6-1 and TRBJ2-3, with 7 bases fitting TRBD1. The CDR3 runs 15 residues. Unmatched junction bases numbered 7, after V lost 1 base and J lost 6 bases. Germline V gene sequence: CDR1 MNHNS, CDR2 SASEGT. CDR3 DNA sequence: TGTGCCAGCAGTGAAGGCCGACAGGGAACGGATACGCAGTATTTT. This sequence encodes CASSEGRQGTDTQYF.

The chain is built from TRBV19 and TRBJ1-2, with D perhaps TRBD1 (6 bases). There are 16 residues in the CDR3. Per germline, CDR1 LNHDA and CDR2 SQIVND (reference sequence). Trimming pared 5 bases from V and 3 bases from J, leaving 19 bases between. CDR3 region: CASSSWTGTRYYGYTF. DNA for the CDR3: TGTGCCAGTAGTTCCTGGACCGGGACAAGATACTATGGCTACACCTTC.

The rearrangement links TRBV11-2 to TRBJ2-2, with D possibly matching TRBD1 (5 bases). V dropped 5 bases and J dropped 7 bases, with 14 bases sitting between them. Germline values: CDR1 SGHAT, CDR2 FQNNGV. The CDR3 has 14 amino acids. Here the CDR3 reads CASSITRVSGELFF. The CDR3 DNA is TGTGCCAGCAGCATCACCAGGGTCAGCGGGGAGCTGTTTTTT.

This clone was picked up a small number of times. V and J are TRBV18 and TRBJ2-2, with D unresolved. Trimming cost V 1 base and J 7 bases, with 13 bases left between them. The CDR3 contains 15 residues. The germline V gene has CDR1 KGHSH and CDR2 LQKENI. CDR3 sequence reads: CASSPLGLSGGELFF. The CDR3 nucleotides read TGTGCCAGCTCACCACTGGGCCTAAGTGGCGGGGAGCTGTTTTTT.

The J gene is TRBJ1-1, the V gene TRBV27; the D is unclear. Trimming pared 2 bases from V and 3 bases from J, leaving 13 bases between. Per germline, CDR1 MNHEY and CDR2 SMNVEV (reference sequence). This CDR3 contains 15 residues. The CDR3 sequence: CASSLEGTQDTEAFF. CDR3 bases: TGTGCCAGCAGTTTAGAGGGTACCCAAGACACTGAAGCTTTCTTT.

The chain links TRBV6-5 to TRBJ2-7, with D perhaps TRBD1 (6 bases). V was clipped by 7 bases and J by 2 bases, with 12 bases between them. This CDR3 spans 13 amino acids. CDR1 and CDR2 (germline): MNHEY, SVGAGI. CDR3 bases: TGTGCCAGCACCGGTGGACAGACCTACGAGCAGTACTTC. Protein: CASTGGQTYEQYF.

The chain uses TRBV18 and TRBJ2-1, with 8 bases that match TRBD1. Losses at the gene ends were 3 bases for V and 6 bases for J; bases not matched to a gene: 4. The germline V gene encodes CDR1 KGHSH and CDR2 LQKENI. The CDR3 extends over 14 amino acids. The CDR3 DNA follows: TGTGCCAGCTCACCTGGACAGGGAGGCAATGAGCAGTTCTTC. Its translation is CASSPGQGGNEQFF.

This rearrangement joins TRBV5-1 to TRBJ2-1; 11 bases map to TRBD2. CDR3 length: 16 residues. V lost 4 bases, J lost 7 bases, and 10 bases stayed unmatched. Germline values: CDR1 SGHRS, CDR2 YFSETQ. This CDR3 is CASSPIAGGPLNEQFF. The CDR3 nucleotides are TGCGCCAGCAGCCCAATAGCGGGGGGGCCTTTAAATGAGCAGTTCTTC.

The chain links TRBV5-6 to TRBJ2-5; 8 bases fit TRBD2. The germline gives CDR1 SGHDT, CDR2 YYEEEE. The ends lost 4 bases at V and 5 bases at J; junction bases unmatched: 13. CDR3 length: 16 amino acids. CDR3 in DNA: TGTGCCAGCAGCCCAGGACTAGCAAAGGGTCAGGAGACCCAGTACTTC. Its protein is CASSPGLAKGQETQYF.

V usage is TRBV14 and J usage is TRBJ1-1; the D is unclear. V was clipped by 1 base and J by 4 bases, with 31 bases between them. This CDR3 has 21 amino acids. CDR1 and CDR2 (germline): SGHDN, FVKESK. CDR3 protein: CASSQAILGFRPPPRGTEAFF. DNA for the CDR3: TGTGCCAGCAGCCAAGCGATCCTGGGTTTCAGGCCGCCTCCCCGGGGCACTGAAGCTTTCTTT.

The CDR3, as DNA: TGTGCCAGCCGAACTAGCGGGGGAACAGATACGCAGTATTTT. Translation gives CASRTSGGTDTQYF. The genes are TRBV7-2 and TRBJ2-3, with 11 nucleotides matching TRBD2. Losses at the gene ends were 8 bases for V and 3 bases for J; bases not matched to a gene: 4. This CDR3 has 14 amino acids. Germline CDR1 reads SGHTA; CDR2 reads FQGNSA.

The gene calls are TRBV27 and TRBJ1-5; the D is unclear. The CDR3 runs 13 residues. The V end was cut by 2 bases, the J end by 13 bases, with 15 bases between. Germline V lookup: CDR1 MNHEY, CDR2 SMNVEV (reference sequence). The CDR3 here is CASSLNQANPQHF. CDR3 in DNA: TGTGCCAGCAGTTTAAACCAGGCCAACCCTCAGCATTTT.

This chain uses TRBV30 with TRBJ2-7; D is undetermined. V dropped 0 bases and J dropped 5 bases, with 8 bases sitting between them. The CDR3 is made up of 12 amino acids. Germline V gives CDR1 GTSNPN, CDR2 SVGIG (reference sequence). Written as DNA, the CDR3 is TGTGCCTGGAGTGTGGCACCAAACGAGCAGTACTTC. This sequence encodes CAWSVAPNEQYF.

The rearrangement joins TRBV7-2 to TRBJ1-2; 7 nucleotides agree with TRBD1. V lost 5 bases to trimming and J lost 5 bases; unmatched junction nucleotides: 11. CDR3 size: 15 residues. The germline V gene encodes CDR1 SGHTA and CDR2 FQGNSA. The CDR3 DNA reads TGTGCCAGCAGCACGGACAGGTTCACTTCGTATGGCTACACCTTC. This sequence encodes CASSTDRFTSYGYTF.

This chain joins TRBV4-2 and TRBJ2-1, with 10 bases fitting TRBD1. The germline V gene encodes CDR1 LGHNA and CDR2 YNFKEQ. The CDR3 loop spans 15 amino acids. V lost 4 bases and J lost 7; bases outside the gene matches: 7. The CDR3 DNA reads TGTGCCAGCAGCCGACCGGGACAGGGGTCGAATGAGCAGTTCTTC. Translated, it gives CASSRPGQGSNEQFF.

The chain joins TRBV7-3 to TRBJ2-5; 11 positions agree with TRBD2. Germline values: CDR1 SGHTA, CDR2 FQGTGA. This CDR3 has 16 amino acids. The ends lost 2 bases at V and 0 bases at J; junction bases unmatched: 2. As DNA, the CDR3 is TGTGCCAGCAGCTTATCGGGACTAGCGGACCAAGAGACCCAGTACTTC. It is translated as CASSLSGLADQETQYF.